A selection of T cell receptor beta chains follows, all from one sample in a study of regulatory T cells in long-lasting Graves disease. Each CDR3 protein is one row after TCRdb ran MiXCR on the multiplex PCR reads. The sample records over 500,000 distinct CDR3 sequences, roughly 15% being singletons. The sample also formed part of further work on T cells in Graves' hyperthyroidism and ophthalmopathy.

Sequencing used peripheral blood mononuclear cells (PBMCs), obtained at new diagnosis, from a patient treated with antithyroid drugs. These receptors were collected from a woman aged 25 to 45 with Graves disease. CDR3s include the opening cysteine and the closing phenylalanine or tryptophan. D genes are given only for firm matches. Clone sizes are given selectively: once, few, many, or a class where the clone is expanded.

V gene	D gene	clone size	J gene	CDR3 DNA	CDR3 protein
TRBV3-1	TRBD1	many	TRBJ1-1	TGTGCCAGCAGCCGGACAGGGGGCCGGAACACTGAAGCTTTCTTT	CASSRTGGRNTEAFF
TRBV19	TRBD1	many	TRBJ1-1	TGTGCCAGTATGAGCGAGGACAGGGATAACACTGAAGCTTTCTTT	CASMSEDRDNTEAFF
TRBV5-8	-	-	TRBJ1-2	TGTGCCAGCAGCCAAGATCTCGGCAGGGCTAACTATGGCTACACCTTC	CASSQDLGRANYGYTF
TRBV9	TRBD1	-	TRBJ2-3	TGTGCCAGCAGCGTAGGGACAGGGGCCCCCACAGATACGCAGTATTTT	CASSVGTGAPTDTQYF
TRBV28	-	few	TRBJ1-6	TGTGCCAGCAGTTCCGGGACATTCAATTCACCCCTCCACTTT	CASSSGTFNSPLHF
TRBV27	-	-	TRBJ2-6	TGTGCCAGCAGCCCCGGCTGGGAGTCTGGGGCCAACGTCCTGACTTTC	CASSPGWESGANVLTF
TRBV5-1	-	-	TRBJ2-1	TGCGCCAGCCGCCCTCAAGAGGGTGAGCAGTTCTTC	CASRPQEGEQFF
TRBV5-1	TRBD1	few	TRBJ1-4	TGCGCCAGCAGTGCCGGGACAGGAGGTGAAAAACTGTTTTTT	CASSAGTGGEKLFF
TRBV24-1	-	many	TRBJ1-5	TGTGCCACCAGTGATTTACCTCCCGATAGCAATCAGCCCCAGCATTTT	CATSDLPPDSNQPQHF
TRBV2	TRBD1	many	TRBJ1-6	TGTGCCAGCAGTGACTGGACAGGCGCGTTCTCACCCCTCCACTTT	CASSDWTGAFSPLHF
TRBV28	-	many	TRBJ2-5	TGTGCCAGCACCCTAGAGGGACGGAACCAAGAGACCCAGTACTTC	CASTLEGRNQETQYF
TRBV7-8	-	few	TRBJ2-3	TGTGCCAGCAGCTTAGAAGAACTCGTGCCACCTGAGTTT	CASSLEELVPPEF
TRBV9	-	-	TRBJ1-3	TGTGCCAGCAGCGCAGCCGGGGGGGACACCATATATTTT	CASSAAGGDTIYF
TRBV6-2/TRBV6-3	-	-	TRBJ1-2	TGTGCCAGCACCCAGGGCGTTGATGGCTACACCTTC	CASTQGVDGYTF
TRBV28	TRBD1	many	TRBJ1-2	TGTGCCAGCAGGACCGGGACAGCTTATGGCTACACCTTC	CASRTGTAYGYTF
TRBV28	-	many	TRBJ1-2	TGTGCCAGCAGTCAGGTATCGAACTATGGCTACACCTTC	CASSQVSNYGYTF
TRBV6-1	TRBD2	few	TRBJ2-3	TGTGCCAGCAGTCGGATAGCGGGAGGGGGCACAGATACGCAGTATTTT	CASSRIAGGGTDTQYF
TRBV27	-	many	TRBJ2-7	TGTGCCAGCAGCTGGGGGAGCTCCTACGAGCAGTACTTC	CASSWGSSYEQYF
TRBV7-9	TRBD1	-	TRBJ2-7	TGTGCCAGCGGGAGCCGGGACAGTGCCTACGAGCAGTACTTC	CASGSRDSAYEQYF
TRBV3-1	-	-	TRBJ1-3	TGTGCCAGCAGCAATGGTATGGTATCGACTGGAAACACCATATATTTT	CASSNGMVSTGNTIYF
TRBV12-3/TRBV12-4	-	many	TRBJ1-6	TGTGCCAGCAGTTGGTTCGGAAGCGGGTATAATTCACCCCTCCACTTT	CASSWFGSGYNSPLHF
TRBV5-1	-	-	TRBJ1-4	TGCGCCAGCAGCTTGGAGGCCCCTGGGGGTGAAAAACTGTTTTTT	CASSLEAPGGEKLFF
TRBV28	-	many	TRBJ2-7	TGTGCCAGCAGGACCCGGGACCGGACCTACGAGCAGTACTTC	CASRTRDRTYEQYF
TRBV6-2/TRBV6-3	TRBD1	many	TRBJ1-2	TGTGCCAGCAGTTCCCGACAGGGCCGAGTCTATGGCTACACCTTC	CASSSRQGRVYGYTF
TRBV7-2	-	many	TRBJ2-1	TGTGCCAGCAGCCCGACATGGGGTGAGCAGTTCTTC	CASSPTWGEQFF
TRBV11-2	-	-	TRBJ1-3	TGTGCCAGCAGCCCCCAAACACGCTACTCTGGAAACACCATATATTTT	CASSPQTRYSGNTIYF
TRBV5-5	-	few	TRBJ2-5	TGTGCCAGCAGCTTGAAAGTTAACGACCAAGAGACCCAGTACTTC	CASSLKVNDQETQYF
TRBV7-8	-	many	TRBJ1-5	TGTGCCAGCAGCTTTCGAGAACAGACCAATCAGCCCCAGCATTTT	CASSFREQTNQPQHF
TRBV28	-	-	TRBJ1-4	TGTGCCGGCAGTTTTACGACGGAGACTAATGAAAAACTGTTTTTT	CAGSFTTETNEKLFF
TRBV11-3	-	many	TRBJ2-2	TGTGCCAGCAGCTTCAGGTCCCCCCTAAGCTCGAACACCGGGGAGCTGTTTTTT	CASSFRSPLSSNTGELFF
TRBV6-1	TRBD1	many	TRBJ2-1	TGTGCCAGCAGTGACCAGGGACAGGGGGCCAGAGAGCAGTTCTTC	CASSDQGQGAREQFF
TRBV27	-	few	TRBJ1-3	TGTGCCAGCAGTTCGACAGCTACTGGAAACACCATATATTTT	CASSSTATGNTIYF
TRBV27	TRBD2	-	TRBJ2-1	TGTGCCAGCAGTTTCCGAGCGGGAGGGCCCTTGGAGCAGTTCTTC	CASSFRAGGPLEQFF
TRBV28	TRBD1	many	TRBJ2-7	TGTGCCAGCAGAGGCACCGGGACAGGGTCCTACGAGCAGTACTTC	CASRGTGTGSYEQYF
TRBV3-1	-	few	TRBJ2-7	TGTGCCAGCAGCCAGTCCAGCGAGCAGTACTTC	CASSQSSEQYF
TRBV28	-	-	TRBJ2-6	TGTGCCAGCAGTTACACAGGCGTTGGGGCCAACGTCCTGACTTTC	CASSYTGVGANVLTF
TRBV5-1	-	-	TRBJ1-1	TGCGCCAGCAGCACCGGGACGCCGAACACTGAAGCTTTCTTT	CASSTGTPNTEAFF
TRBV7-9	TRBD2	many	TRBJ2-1	TGTGCCAGCAGCTACCCTCCGGGACTAGCGGGAGCTCGGGGGAATGAGCAGTTCTTC	CASSYPPGLAGARGNEQFF
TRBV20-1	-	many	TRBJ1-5	TGCAGTGCACGAGAGAGCAATCAGCCCCAGCATTTT	CSARESNQPQHF
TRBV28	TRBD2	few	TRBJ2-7	TGTGCCAGCAGTTTCCAAACTGGAGCGGGAGTGGACGAGCAGTACTTC	CASSFQTGAGVDEQYF
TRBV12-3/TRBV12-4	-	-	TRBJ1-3	TGTGCCAGCAGTCTCCGGGCTCCGAGAAACACCATATATTTT	CASSLRAPRNTIYF
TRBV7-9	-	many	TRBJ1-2	TGTGCCAGCAGCCCTTCGGGGAGGGAGAGCTATGGCTACACCTTC	CASSPSGRESYGYTF
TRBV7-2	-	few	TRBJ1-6	TGTGCCAGCAGCCGAGTTTCTAATTCACCCCTCCACTTT	CASSRVSNSPLHF
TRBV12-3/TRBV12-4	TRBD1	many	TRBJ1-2	TGTGCCAGCAGTGCGGACAGGAACAATGGCTACACCTTC	CASSADRNNGYTF
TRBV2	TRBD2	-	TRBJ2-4	TGTGCCAGCAAATTGCGGGGGGGTAACATTCAGTACTTC	CASKLRGGNIQYF
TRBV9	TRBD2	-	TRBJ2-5	TGTGCCAGCAGCAAGGGGGGACTAGCCCTCCAAGAGACCCAGTACTTC	CASSKGGLALQETQYF
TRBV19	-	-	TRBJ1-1	TGTGCCAGTAGTATAAACAGAGGTTCAGCTTTCTTT	CASSINRGSAFF
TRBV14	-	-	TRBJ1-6	TGTGCCAGCAGCTTCGCCAGGGATTCACCCCTCCACTTT	CASSFARDSPLHF
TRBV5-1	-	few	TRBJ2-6	TGCGCCAGCAGCCCACAGGGTACCGCTGGGGCCAACGTCCTGACTTTC	CASSPQGTAGANVLTF
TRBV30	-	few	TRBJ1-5	TGTGCCTGGAGTGACCTTGGCAATCAGCCCCAGCATTTT	CAWSDLGNQPQHF
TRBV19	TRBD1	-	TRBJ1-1	TGTGCCAGTAGTCCCCTGGGCAGGGGGCCCTTTAACACTGAAGCTTTCTTT	CASSPLGRGPFNTEAFF
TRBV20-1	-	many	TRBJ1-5	TGCAGTGCTAGAGGGGTCCTGAATAGCAATCAGCCCCAGCATTTT	CSARGVLNSNQPQHF
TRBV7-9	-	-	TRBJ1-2	TGTGCCAGCAGCTCCCCGTATCAGGGTCGTATTGACTATGGCTACACCTTC	CASSSPYQGRIDYGYTF
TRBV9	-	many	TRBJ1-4	TGTGCCAGCAGCGAGGGGCAGTCTAATGAAAAACTGTTTTTT	CASSEGQSNEKLFF
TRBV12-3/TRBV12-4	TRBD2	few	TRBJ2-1	TGTGCCAGCACCACACCTAGCGGGAGACGGAACAATGAGCAGTTCTTC	CASTTPSGRRNNEQFF
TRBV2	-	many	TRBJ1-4	TGTGCCAGCGTTCTGCCGACCCCGGGTAATGAAAAACTGTTTTTT	CASVLPTPGNEKLFF
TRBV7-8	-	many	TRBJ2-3	TGTGCCAGCAGCTTAGCCGTAAAGGGAGCAGATACGCAGTATTTT	CASSLAVKGADTQYF
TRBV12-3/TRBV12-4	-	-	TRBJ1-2	TGTGCCAGCAGCCGTCACCTCTATGGCTACACCTTC	CASSRHLYGYTF
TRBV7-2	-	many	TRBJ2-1	TGTGCCAGCAGCCAAAGGACAGATAGGATTTACAATGAGCAGTTCTTC	CASSQRTDRIYNEQFF